This T cell receptor (beta chain) was sequenced during a study of OX40 agonist ivuxolimab in advanced cancers. Turning to the study itself: An anti-OX40 (CD134) antibody with agonistic activity, ivuxolimab, was administered to patients. Study observations and caveats: Undetermined was the antigen specificity of the expanded peripheral T cells. With doses of 0.1 to 3.0 mg/kg, CD4+ and CD8+ blood T cells had undergone clonal expansion by week 6.

With respect to this clone: Its matching antigen is unknown.

Trimming took off 2 bases at V and 11 bases at J, with 15 bases between the two ends. In germline, CDR1 is KGHSH, CDR2 LQKENI. This CDR3 region has 13 residues. Produced via immunoSEQ multiplex PCR; TCRdb's table is partial and in-frame only. The sample consists of 30,000 to 35,000 clones, 65% to 80% of them appearing once. This sample comprised CD4+ or CD8+ T cells sorted from blood, obtained in a trial of the OX40 agonist ivuxolimab. The receptor comes from an adult with an advanced solid tumor such as melanoma, head and neck, liver or kidney cancer. The gene calls are TRBV18 and TRBJ2-5; D might be TRBD1 or TRBD2, each matching 5 bases. CDR3 in amino acids: CASSPSLEGEQYF. The CDR3 DNA follows: TGTGCCAGCTCACCAAGCCTCGAAGGGGAGCAGTACTTC. The complete variable domain, with remaining parts taken from reference TRBV18 and TRBJ2-5, reads NAGVMQNPRHLVRRRGQEARLRCSPMKGHSHVYWYRQLPEEGLKFMVYLQKENIIDESGMPKERFSAEFPKEGPSILRIQQVVRGDSAAYFCASSPSLEGEQYFGPGTRLLVL.